This is a list of T cell receptor beta chains from one sample in a study of blood T cell repertoires in COVID-19. Some clones are missing from TCRdb's copy, which holds only in-frame ones; the method was immunoSEQ multiplex PCR. The sample carries fewer than 250,000 clones, around 90% recorded once. The specimen was peripheral blood. These receptors came from a man in his thirties or forties with acute or convalescent COVID-19. CDR3s include the opening cysteine and the closing phenylalanine or tryptophan.

CDR3aa,len,j_gene,v_gene
CASSPQLGESQYF,13,TRBJ2-3,TRBV18
CASSQNTGRATF,12,TRBJ1-2,TRBV4-2
CASSPRGALNQETQYF,16,TRBJ2-5,TRBV27
CASSDTSGTTDTQYF,15,TRBJ2-3,TRBV21-1
CASSEDRGQNERHTEAFF,18,TRBJ1-1,TRBV10-1
CASNLGGASEQYF,13,TRBJ2-7,TRBV19
CASSQGSGSEQYF,13,TRBJ2-7,TRBV3-1/TRBV3-2
CASRPQVKQPQHF,13,TRBJ1-5,TRBV28
CASSLDRGSPLHF,13,TRBJ1-6,TRBV7-2
CASRRGQGGQPQHF,14,TRBJ1-5,TRBV6-5
CASSTDFHRGNEQFF,15,TRBJ2-1,TRBV11-3
CASRMTGEGNQPQHF,15,TRBJ1-5,TRBV6-6
CASSENPQGTGANVLTF,17,TRBJ2-6,TRBV5-1
CASSRDRDGALHF,13,TRBJ1-6,TRBV6-4
CASSWDRIIANYGYTF,16,TRBJ1-2,TRBV5-1
CASSSLGQGREQYF,14,TRBJ2-7,TRBV27
CASSLGAGDGYEQYF,15,TRBJ2-7,TRBV5-4
CASSLGFGTSLYEQYF,16,TRBJ2-7,TRBV11-2
CASSFDRGSYNEQFF,15,TRBJ2-1,TRBV7-3
CASVRGRTEAFF,12,TRBJ1-1,TRBV28
CASSFLGGRGNTGELFF,17,TRBJ2-2,TRBV5-4
CASSDSTTANYGYTF,15,TRBJ1-2,TRBV25-1
CASSHTQGTGELFF,14,TRBJ2-2,TRBV7-3
CAWSVDGGYYGYTF,14,TRBJ1-2,TRBV30
CASSLAGEKAGELFF,15,TRBJ2-2,TRBV27
CASTINLGALDTQYF,15,TRBJ2-3,TRBV6-5
CASSAGQVNTGELFF,15,TRBJ2-2,TRBV5-8
CASSQTGQGREEQFF,15,TRBJ2-1,TRBV4-1
CASSLALPGELFF,13,TRBJ2-2,TRBV5-6
CAWKYSVNTEAFF,13,TRBJ1-1,TRBV30
CAWVLGGDVTDTQYF,15,TRBJ2-3,TRBV30
CASSPSGRAADTQYF,15,TRBJ2-3,TRBV2
CASSRAGTANEKLFF,15,TRBJ1-4,TRBV18
CASTARGQGGTYGYTF,16,TRBJ1-2,TRBV19
CASSASGRFETQYF,14,TRBJ2-5,TRBV10-1
CASSIGSIQETQYF,14,TRBJ2-5,TRBV19
CASSFLSGSLEKLFF,15,TRBJ1-4,TRBV4-1
CASSARPVLGGYGYTF,16,TRBJ1-2,TRBV7-8
CARSLARPYDTYEQYF,16,TRBJ2-7,TRBV7-5
CASSKEMARGGYNEQFF,17,TRBJ2-1,TRBV3-1/TRBV3-2
CAWSNRGSTEAFF,13,TRBJ1-1,TRBV30
CASSTLRGVQETQYF,15,TRBJ2-5,TRBV28
CASSDTSGGANEQFF,15,TRBJ2-1,TRBV6-5
CASSPNGLAGLNNEQFF,17,TRBJ2-1,TRBV4-1
CASSLVPSGGRLNEQYF,17,TRBJ2-7,TRBV5-1
CASSLSGGSETQYF,14,TRBJ2-5,TRBV3-1/TRBV3-2
CASSLNGGFIDEQYF,15,TRBJ2-7,TRBV5-6
CASSYSLGYYEQYF,14,TRBJ2-7,TRBV6-5